This TCR beta chain is drawn from a study of T cells in Graves' hyperthyroidism and ophthalmopathy. This clonotype has only a few counts. Its target is unknown. RNA transcripts were the template for amplifying TCR beta CDR3 regions. With the HTBI primer set, the TCR CDR3 went through a first round of RT-PCR. Using its own MiXCR run on the multiplex PCR reads, TCRdb lists one record per CDR3 protein. The repertoire has hundreds of thousands of distinct CDR3 sequences, around 13% of them found once; the top ten carry 9.2%. The germline V gene encodes CDR1 ENHRY and CDR2 SYGVKD. V lost 8 bases and J lost 1, with 8 bases in between. The CDR3 sequence is 13 residues long. Study-wide results and limits: Ophthalmopathy cases were set apart from stable hyperthyroidism by a 13 V-J model.

Diagnosis relied on clinical symptoms, serum thyroxine and TRAb, thyroid ultrasound and orbital computed tomography. This TCR was sampled from a woman under 30 with Graves' hyperthyroidism. The sequenced sample was blood. The V and J genes are TRBV10-3 and TRBJ2-2; D remains ambiguous. The CDR3 DNA reads TGTGCCATCGGCGAGTTGAACACCGGGGAGCTGTTTTTT. Protein: CAIGELNTGELFF.